The clone carrying this TCR beta chain was observed a few times. CDR1 is MGHDK, CDR2 SYGVNS, per germline. CDR3 length: 14 amino acids. Trimming took 1 base from V and 0 from J, leaving 6 bases between them. The data were produced by immunoSEQ multiplex PCR, yet TCRdb's version contains in-frame clones alone and is incomplete. The table lists 150,000 to 200,000 clones, over 75% of them singletons. Those enrolled, adults aged roughly 18 to 95 years, came from about two dozen US areas. This sample is drawn from a study of blood T cell repertoires in COVID-19. Study-level background: Sample material is recorded as cDNA or gDNA derived from T cells, B-cell-depleted T cells, or PBMCs.

V is TRBV25-1 and J is TRBJ2-5; D gene ambiguous. Specimen: PBMCs or T cells enriched from blood (not recorded which). The TCR was taken from a man aged 50-59 years who had recovered from COVID-19. The CDR3 region is CASSELENQETQYF. The CDR3 bases are TGTGCCAGCAGTGAATTGGAGAACCAAGAGACCCAGTACTTC.